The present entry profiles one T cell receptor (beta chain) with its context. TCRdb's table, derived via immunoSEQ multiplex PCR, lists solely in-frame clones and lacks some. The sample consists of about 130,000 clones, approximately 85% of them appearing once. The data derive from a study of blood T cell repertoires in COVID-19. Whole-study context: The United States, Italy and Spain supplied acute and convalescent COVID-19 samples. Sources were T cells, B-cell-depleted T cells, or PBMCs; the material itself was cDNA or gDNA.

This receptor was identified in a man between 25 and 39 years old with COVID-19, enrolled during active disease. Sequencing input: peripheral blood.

CDR3 in amino acids: CASSLLAGPNTGELFF. For the CDR3, the DNA is TGTGCCAGCAGCCTTTTAGCGGGCCCGAACACCGGGGAGCTGTTTTTT. This sequence joins TRBV3-1 (or the pseudogene TRBV3-2) and TRBJ2-2, with 7 bases matching TRBD2. The CDR3 spans 16 residues. The V gene end was trimmed by 4 bases and the J gene end by 0 bases; junction bases not matched to a gene: 5. In germline, CDR1 is LGHDT, CDR2 YNNKEL (reference sequence).